Following are 11 T cell receptor beta chains from one sample sequenced in a study of CD8 T cells in ankylosing spondylitis. Study-wide findings and caveats: Apparently characteristic of ankylosing spondylitis blood was a TCR beta motif (roughly eight highly homologous variants).

TCRdb analysed the 5' RACE reads with MiXCR anew, one entry per CDR3 protein. The sample holds about 220,000 distinct CDR3 sequences, around 17% seen once. Which antigens these TCRs recognize remains unknown. What was sequenced was blood, either unsorted or a sorted T cell fraction (not recorded which). Source of these receptors: a male donor with ankylosing spondylitis.

This clonotype appeared a few times. The chain has TRBV4-1 and TRBJ2-7; the D gene could be TRBD1 or TRBD2 (5 bases each). The germline V and J ends were trimmed by 0 bases and 2 bases, with 17 bases remaining between them. The CDR3 is 17 amino acids. The V gene's germline CDR1 is MGHRA and CDR2 YSYEKL. The CDR3 region is CASSQEGEGNTPYEQYF. The DNA for the CDR3 is TGCGCCAGCAGCCAAGAGGGGGAAGGGAACACCCCCTACGAGCAGTACTTC.

This clonotype occurred a few times. This chain uses TRBV7-9 with TRBJ2-7; TRBD2 agrees at 9 bases. Germline CDR1 SEHNR, CDR2 FQNEAQ (reference sequence). The CDR3 has 16 residues. The ends lost 6 bases at V and 2 bases at J; junction bases unmatched: 11. The CDR3 loop is CASSPGSGGYTYEQYF. The CDR3 DNA reads TGTGCCAGCAGTCCGGGGAGCGGGGGGTATACCTACGAGCAGTACTTC.

This clonotype occurred a few times. V gene TRBV24-1 combines with J gene TRBJ1-2; D gene ambiguous. The V gene lost 5 bases and the J gene lost 1 base, with 19 bases spanning the gap. The length of the CDR3 is 17 residues. The germline CDR1 and CDR2 sequences are KGHDR and SFDVKD. CDR3 in DNA: TGTGCCACCAGTGGGAGCTTAACCCGGATGAGTAACTATGGCTACACCTTC. Translation gives CATSGSLTRMSNYGYTF.

In this sample, this clonotype turned up many times. The rearrangement joins TRBV29-1 to TRBJ1-2; D possibly corresponds to TRBD1 (5 bases). This CDR3 has 14 amino acids. Germline V gene sequence: CDR1 SQVTM, CDR2 ANQGSEA. V gave up 3 bases and J gave up 5 bases, with 16 bases separating them. The CDR3 DNA reads as TGCAGCGTTGACGGGAGGGAACGGGGGTATGGCTACACCTTC. Translated, it gives CSVDGRERGYGYTF.

There are many counts of this clonotype. V gene TRBV20-1 combines with J gene TRBJ1-1; 8 bases are a match to TRBD1. The V gene's germline CDR1 is DFQATT and CDR2 SNEGSKA (reference sequence). The trim removed 0 bases at V and 5 bases at J, leaving 14 bases unmatched. The CDR3 covers 17 residues. CDR3 protein: CSARDPQGAMAGTEAFF. The CDR3 DNA reads TGCAGTGCTAGAGATCCTCAGGGGGCTATGGCGGGTACTGAAGCTTTCTTT.

This clonotype has ten or more counts. The chain combines TRBV12-3 or TRBV12-4 with TRBJ2-4; D not certain. There are 14 residues in the CDR3. V was cut by 5 bases and J by 0 bases, with 8 bases left in between. DNA for the CDR3: TGTGCCAGCAGTCAAGACTTAGCCAAAAACATTCAGTACTTC. Its protein product is CASSQDLAKNIQYF.

V usage is TRBV7-8 and J usage is TRBJ1-1; 8 positions agree with TRBD1. The CDR3 runs 15 residues. In germline, CDR1 is SGHVS, CDR2 FQNEAQ. The V and J ends lost 4 bases and 1 base, in that order; junction bases with no gene match: 5. The CDR3 DNA is TGTGCCAGCAGCTCCCCCGACAGGGGGAACACTGAAGCTTTCTTT. This translates into CASSSPDRGNTEAFF. Drawing the rest from reference TRBV7-8 and TRBJ1-1, the complete variable domain is GAGVSQSPRYKVAKRGQDVALRCDPISGHVSLFWYQQALGQGPEFLTYFQNEAQLDKSGLPSDRFFAERPEGSVSTLKIQRTQQEDSAVYLCASSSPDRGNTEAFFGQGTRLTVV.

The V call is TRBV29-1, the J call TRBJ2-7; 12 bases match TRBD2. From germline, CDR1 is SQVTM and CDR2 ANQGSEA. The CDR3 is 16 residues long. With V trimmed by 2 bases and J by 4 bases, 9 bases remained unmatched. The CDR3 coding sequence is TGCAGCGTTGAACATGAGACTAGCGGGAGCTCGTACGAGCAGTACTTC. This translates into CSVEHETSGSSYEQYF.

The chain links TRBV2 to TRBJ2-2; TRBD2 is a possible D gene (6 bases). CDR1 is SNHLY and CDR2 is FYNNEI in the germline V gene. V gave up 6 bases and J gave up 1 base, with 9 bases separating them. The CDR3 is 14 amino acids. This CDR3 reads CASREGRNTGELFF. Here the CDR3 DNA reads TGTGCCAGCAGGGAGGGACGGAACACCGGGGAGCTGTTTTTT.

The chain employs TRBV29-1 and TRBJ2-7, with D possibly being TRBD1 or TRBD2 (7 bases each). Trimming removed 2 bases at V and 7 bases at J, with 18 bases between. The CDR3 contains 14 residues. CDR1 is SQVTM, CDR2 ANQGSEA, per germline. The CDR3 DNA is TGCAGCGTTGAACCCCTTGACAGGGAGGGAGAGCAGTACTTC. Protein product: CSVEPLDREGEQYF.

This clonotype has only a few counts. J is TRBJ2-1 and V is TRBV4-2; 10 bases line up with TRBD2. From germline, CDR1 is LGHNA and CDR2 YNFKEQ. CDR3 length: 18 amino acids. V lost 0 bases and J lost 4; bases outside the gene matches: 9. The CDR3 protein is CASSQDLMSGRVYNEQFF. As DNA, the CDR3 is TGTGCCAGCAGCCAAGATCTAATGAGCGGGAGGGTTTACAATGAGCAGTTCTTC.